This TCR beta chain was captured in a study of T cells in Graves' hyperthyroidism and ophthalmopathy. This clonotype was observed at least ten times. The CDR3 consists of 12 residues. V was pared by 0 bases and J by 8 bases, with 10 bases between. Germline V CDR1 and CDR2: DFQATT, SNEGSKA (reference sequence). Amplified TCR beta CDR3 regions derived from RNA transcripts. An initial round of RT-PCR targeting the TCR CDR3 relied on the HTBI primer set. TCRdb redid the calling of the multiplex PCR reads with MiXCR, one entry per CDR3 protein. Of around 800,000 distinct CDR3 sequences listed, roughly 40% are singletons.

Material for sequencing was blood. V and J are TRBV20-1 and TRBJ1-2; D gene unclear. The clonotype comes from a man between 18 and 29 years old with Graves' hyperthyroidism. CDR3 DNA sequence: TGCAGTGCTAGAGATCTGGGTGGGGGCTACACCTTC. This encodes CSARDLGGGYTF.